The 29 T cell receptor beta chains below come from one sample, sequenced in a study of T cell repertoires in cytomegalovirus infection. TCRdb ran MiXCR on the reads and lists one entry per CDR3 protein. Among 200,000 to 300,000 distinct CDR3 sequences, roughly an eighth were seen once, and the ten largest hold around 9.5%. The sample consisted of PBMCs. These receptors were taken from a human donor in good health (CMV status not recorded). Some clones in this sample may be carry-over from other donors' samples.

This clonotype was observed at least ten times. The rearrangement links TRBV19 to TRBJ1-3; D is unresolved. The CDR3 covers 14 residues. Germline-derived CDR1 and CDR2 are LNHDA and SQIVND (reference sequence). Trimming cost V 5 bases and J 0 bases, with 8 bases left between them. The chain's CDR3 is CASSSRDSGNTIYF. Here the CDR3 DNA reads TGTGCCAGTAGTTCACGGGACTCTGGAAACACCATATATTTT.

This clonotype was counted many times. This sequence joins TRBV12-3 or TRBV12-4 and TRBJ1-5; TRBD1 is a possible D gene (6 bases). The CDR3 contains 15 residues. V lost 7 bases, J lost 0 bases, and 13 bases lay in between. The CDR3 DNA sequence: TGTGCCAGCAAGGAGACAGGCTATAGCAATCAGCCCCAGCATTTT. Translating gives CASKETGYSNQPQHF.

This clonotype was recorded a few times. This chain connects TRBV6-2 or TRBV6-3 to TRBJ1-5; D gene ambiguous. CDR1 MNHEY and CDR2 SVGEGT come from the germline V gene. The V end was cut by 0 bases, the J end by 0 bases, with 3 bases between. The CDR3 sequence is 14 residues long. The CDR3 sequence: CASSYSYSNQPQHF. The CDR3 DNA is TGTGCCAGCAGTTACTCGTATAGCAATCAGCCCCAGCATTTT.

This clonotype was seen many times. V is TRBV20-1 and J is TRBJ2-3; the D gene is possibly TRBD2 (6 bases). V dropped 0 bases and J dropped 1 base, with 8 bases sitting between them. The CDR3 contains 14 residues. Germline V gene sequence: CDR1 DFQATT, CDR2 SNEGSKA (reference sequence). This CDR3 reads CSARDRRGTDTQYF. In nucleotides, the CDR3 is TGCAGTGCTAGAGATAGGAGGGGCACAGATACGCAGTATTTT.

This clonotype was observed many times. This rearrangement joins TRBV10-3 to TRBJ2-7; weak D call: TRBD2 (6 bases). V was trimmed by 4 bases and J by 9 bases, leaving 10 bases between them. The CDR3 has 11 residues. The germline V gene encodes CDR1 ENHRY and CDR2 SYGVKD. The CDR3 here is CAISALEGQYF. CDR3 DNA: TGTGCCATCAGTGCCCTGGAGGGGCAGTACTTC.

This clonotype was recorded at least ten times. The rearrangement joins TRBV7-2 to TRBJ1-1; no reliable D call. The CDR3 contains 14 residues. Trimming removed 6 bases from V and 5 bases from J, with 16 bases in between. Germline values: CDR1 SGHTA, CDR2 FQGNSA. CDR3 nucleotide sequence: TGTGCCAGCAGGTCCAGAAGGGTGGGGACTGAAGCTTTCTTT. Translated, it gives CASRSRRVGTEAFF.

This clonotype was found many times. J is TRBJ2-7 and V is TRBV7-2, with D tentatively TRBD1 (5 bases). The ends were cut back, 1 base at V and 0 bases at J, with 13 bases in the middle. CDR3 size: 16 residues. CDR1 and CDR2 (germline): SGHTA, FQGNSA. The DNA for the CDR3 is TGTGCCAGCAGCTTAGTCGCAGGGCTAAGCTCCTACGAGCAGTACTTC. This codes for CASSLVAGLSSYEQYF.

This clonotype occurred a few times. The rearrangement joins TRBV12-3 or TRBV12-4 to TRBJ2-7; D unclear. This CDR3 contains 14 residues. V lost 5 bases to trimming and J lost 1 base, with 12 bases between them. CDR3 region: CASSDSFSSYEQYF. CDR3 in DNA: TGTGCCAGCAGTGACTCGTTCAGTTCCTACGAGCAGTACTTC.

The sample holds a few counts of this clonotype. The chain recombines TRBV6-1 with TRBJ1-2; tentatively, D is TRBD1 (6 bases). The ends were cut back, 2 bases at V and 8 bases at J, with 9 bases in the middle. This CDR3 is 12 amino acids long. Germline V lookup: CDR1 MNHNS, CDR2 SASEGT. CDR3 sequence reads: CASSETGRGYTF. In DNA form, the CDR3 reads TGTGCCAGCAGTGAAACAGGGAGAGGCTACACCTTC.

This clonotype was counted at least ten times. The chain combines TRBV7-2 with TRBJ2-7; a possible D gene is TRBD1 (6 bases). CDR3 size: 15 residues. Germline CDR1 and CDR2: SGHTA and FQGNSA. Trimming cost V 3 bases and J 5 bases, with 17 bases left between them. CDR3 in DNA: TGTGCCAGCAGCTTCGGTACAGGGTTTAGCGACGAGCAGTACTTC. It encodes CASSFGTGFSDEQYF.

This clonotype occurred many times. This chain uses TRBV11-2 with TRBJ1-2; D remains unclear. V was shortened by 5 bases and J by 4 bases, with 11 bases between the two germline ends. This CDR3 has 13 residues. The germline CDR1 and CDR2 sequences are SGHAT and FQNNGV. CDR3 in amino acids: CASSRLGSYGYTF. The CDR3 DNA sequence: TGTGCCAGCAGCCGACTAGGGTCCTATGGCTACACCTTC.

This clonotype was seen at least ten times. The rearrangement uses TRBV6-1 and TRBJ2-2; D uncertain. Germline V CDR1 and CDR2: MNHNS, SASEGT. The length of the CDR3 is 15 residues. V lost 8 bases to trimming and J lost 2 bases, with 15 bases between them. CDR3 amino acids: CASCPVVGNTGELFF. In nucleotides, the CDR3 is TGTGCCAGCTGTCCGGTGGTGGGCAACACCGGGGAGCTGTTTTTT.

This clonotype was seen repeatedly, ten times or more. The CDR3 here is CASSPQNSYEQYF. CDR3 in DNA: TGTGCCAGCAGCCCACAGAACTCCTACGAGCAGTACTTC. The chain employs TRBV7-9 and TRBJ2-7; D not certain. With 5 bases removed from V and 0 bases from J, the gap between germline ends came to 8 bases. The CDR3 consists of 13 residues. Germline lookup yields CDR1 SEHNR and CDR2 FQNEAQ (reference sequence).

This clonotype has just a few counts. The CDR3 spells CSARALGAYQETQYF. CDR3 coding DNA: TGCAGTGCTAGAGCCTTGGGGGCGTACCAAGAGACCCAGTACTTC. The chain links TRBV20-1 to TRBJ2-5, with D tentatively TRBD1 (6 bases). Germline CDR1 is DFQATT and CDR2 is SNEGSKA (reference sequence). Trimming cost V 1 base and J 0 bases, with 12 bases left between them. This CDR3 is 15 amino acids long.

This clonotype was picked up many times. The V and J genes are TRBV25-1 and TRBJ1-2, with D perhaps matching TRBD1 (6 bases). This CDR3 region has 15 residues. The ends were cut back, 1 base at V and 6 bases at J, with 15 bases in the middle. CDR1 and CDR2 from the germline V gene are MGHDK and SYGVNS. The CDR3 bases are TGTGCCAGCAGTGAATGGAAACAGGGTGGAGATGGCTACACCTTC. Translated, it gives CASSEWKQGGDGYTF.

For this clonotype: This could be a read error, since a much larger clone is one nucleotide away. This chain joins TRBV10-1 and TRBJ2-7; a weak D match, TRBD2 (5 bases). Germline CDR1 reads WNHNN; CDR2 reads SYGVQD (reference sequence). The ends were cut back, 6 bases at V and 7 bases at J, with 13 bases in the middle. This CDR3 has 12 amino acids. CDR3: CASSSVTGEQYF. CDR3 bases: TGCGCCAGCAGCAGCGTGACGGGGGAGCAGTACTTC.

The gene calls are TRBV5-6 and TRBJ2-2, with 11 nucleotides matching TRBD2. Germline CDR1 SGHDT, CDR2 YYEEEE. The V segment lost 4 bases and the J segment 3 bases; nucleotides outside the gene matches: 5. The CDR3 has 16 amino acids. In DNA form, the CDR3 reads TGTGCCAGCAGCGCCTTAGCGGGAGGGGACACCGGGGAGCTGTTTTTT. This codes for CASSALAGGDTGELFF.

This clonotype was seen at least ten times. The chain's CDR3 is CASSEAVGKGTDTQYF. In DNA form, the CDR3 reads TGTGCCAGCAGTGAAGCTGTGGGGAAGGGCACAGATACGCAGTATTTT. The chain uses TRBV6-1 and TRBJ2-3, with D uncertain. This CDR3 region has 16 residues. From germline, CDR1 is MNHNS and CDR2 SASEGT. Trimming removed 0 bases at V and 1 base at J, with 11 bases between.

The sample holds many counts of this clonotype. The V and J genes are TRBV20-1 and TRBJ1-6; no definite D call. The CDR3 has 16 amino acids. The germline gives CDR1 DFQATT, CDR2 SNEGSKA (reference sequence). The V and J ends lost 3 bases and 5 bases respectively, with 17 bases between them. CDR3 bases: TGCAGTGCTAGTGCGGGAGAAGGCTTAAATAATTCACCCCTCCACTTT. Residues: CSASAGEGLNNSPLHF.

The chain links TRBV3-1 to TRBJ1-5, with TRBD1 matching 9 bases. Trimming removed 3 bases from V and 0 bases from J; junction bases left unmatched: 21. There are 22 residues in the CDR3. Germline loops: CDR1 LGHDT, CDR2 YNNKEL (reference sequence). The CDR3 nucleotides are TGTGCCAGCAGCCATACCTACCGGCCCCGGGACAGGGCGGACTATAGCAATCAGCCCCAGCATTTT. Its protein product is CASSHTYRPRDRADYSNQPQHF.

Ten or more counts support this clonotype. This chain links TRBV7-8 with TRBJ2-2; 9 bases align to TRBD1. Unmatched junction bases numbered 7, after V lost 2 bases and J lost 6 bases. Germline loops: CDR1 SGHVS, CDR2 FQNEAQ. This CDR3 spans 16 amino acids. The DNA for the CDR3 is TGTGCCAGCAGCTTAACAGGGGGCACGAAATCCGGGGAGCTGTTTTTT. Its protein product is CASSLTGGTKSGELFF.

This clonotype was seen only a few times. The J gene is TRBJ2-1, the V gene TRBV12-3 or TRBV12-4; 7 positions match TRBD2. V trimming: 7 bases; J trimming: 2 bases; junction bases outside the gene matches: 8. The CDR3 is 15 residues long. CDR3 residues: CASILSGTPYNEQFF. CDR3 sequence (DNA): TGTGCCAGCATTCTCAGCGGGACTCCCTACAATGAGCAGTTCTTC.

This clonotype has a handful of counts. The V gene is TRBV25-1, the J gene TRBJ1-5; no firm D call. V shed 4 bases and J shed 0 bases, with 7 bases lying between them. CDR1 is MGHDK and CDR2 is SYGVNS in the germline V gene. The CDR3 covers 14 residues. As DNA, the CDR3 is TGTGCCAGCAGTGCGGGATATAGCAATCAGCCCCAGCATTTT. Translated: CASSAGYSNQPQHF.

At least ten counts were recorded for this clonotype. This chain links TRBV6-1 with TRBJ1-1; D may be TRBD1 (5 bases). Germline V lookup: CDR1 MNHNS, CDR2 SASEGT. The CDR3 length is 14 residues. Trimming cost V 1 base and J 1 base, with 7 bases left between them. CDR3 in DNA: TGTGCCAGCAGTGAAGGGGACGGGAACACTGAAGCTTTCTTT. The encoded protein is CASSEGDGNTEAFF.

This clonotype has a handful of counts. The V call is TRBV27, the J call TRBJ2-5; the match to TRBD2 covers 7 bases. CDR3 length: 14 amino acids. J was trimmed by 5 bases and V by 8 bases; bases with no gene match: 11. Germline assignment: CDR1 MNHEY and CDR2 SMNVEV (reference sequence). CDR3 nucleotide sequence: TGTGCCAGCGCTCACGGGACTACCGGCGAGACCCAGTACTTC. Amino acid sequence: CASAHGTTGETQYF.

This clonotype has only a few counts. V usage is TRBV5-5 and J usage is TRBJ2-2; TRBD2 matches 11 bases. This CDR3 contains 16 residues. J was trimmed by 4 bases and V by 4 bases; bases with no gene match: 6. Germline V gene lookup returns CDR1 SGHKS and CDR2 YYEKEE (reference sequence). The CDR3 bases are TGTGCCAGCAGCCAAGGGACTAGCGGAGGCACCGGGGAGCTGTTTTTT. Its translation: CASSQGTSGGTGELFF. The entire variable domain, with the rest obtained from reference TRBV5-5 and TRBJ2-2, is as follows: DAGVTQSPTHLIKTRGQQVTLRCSPISGHKSVSWYQQVLGQGPQFIFQYYEKEERGRGNFPDRFSARQFPNYSSELNVNALLLGDSALYLCASSQGTSGGTGELFFGEGSRLTVL.

This clonotype was seen many times. The chain combines TRBV12-3 or TRBV12-4 with TRBJ2-7; tentative D call: TRBD1 (6 bases). V gave up 8 bases and J gave up 1 base, with 12 bases separating them. The length of the CDR3 is 13 residues. CDR3 coding DNA: TGTGCCAGCTGCCGGGACATTTCCTACGAGCAGTACTTC. It yields the protein CASCRDISYEQYF.

The chain uses TRBV5-1 and TRBJ1-1, with 9 bases lining up with TRBD1. This CDR3 spans 16 amino acids. The J segment lost 0 bases and the V segment lost 4 bases, leaving 7 bases of the junction unmatched. Germline V gene sequence: CDR1 SGHRS, CDR2 YFSETQ. The CDR3 nucleotides are TGCGCCAGCAGCCCGACAGGGGGGTTCATGAACACTGAAGCTTTCTTT. It encodes CASSPTGGFMNTEAFF.

This clonotype was found many times. In DNA form, the CDR3 reads TGTGCCAGCAGCCTTGGACCCCTTGGGGCTTATTCACCCCTCCACTTT. As protein: CASSLGPLGAYSPLHF. V is TRBV7-9 and J is TRBJ1-6; possible D gene TRBD1, 5 bases. The CDR3 is 16 residues long. Germline V gives CDR1 SEHNR, CDR2 FQNEAQ (reference sequence). V lost 5 bases and J 8 bases, leaving 19 bases between the germline ends.